Listed here is a single T cell receptor beta chain. The antigen is undetermined. V lost 0 bases to trimming and J lost 6 bases; unmatched junction nucleotides: 2. Germline V gives CDR1 SGHRS, CDR2 YFSETQ. The CDR3 contains 14 residues. This sample was included in a study of cytomegalovirus exposure and HLA in healthy donors. Study-wide points: Within an earlier analysis, most TCR beta V segments proved productive either about 90% or about 30% of the time. Indistinguishability led to the exclusion of some V segments, TRBV6-2 and TRBV6-3 included.

PCR was performed using 60 Vbeta and 13 Jbeta primers. Some clones are missing from TCRdb's copy, which holds only in-frame ones; the method was immunoSEQ multiplex PCR. The sample contains under 200,000 clones, around 79% of which appear only once. Nominally healthy donors provided the samples, though records likely missed some immune exposures. Sequenced input: PBMCs. The V and J genes are TRBV5-1 and TRBJ2-3, with 9 bases aligning to TRBD1. This TCR was sampled from a female donor in good health and CMV-seronegative. This CDR3 is CASSLGTGVDTQYF. The CDR3 DNA is TGCGCCAGCAGCTTGGGGACAGGGGTGGATACGCAGTATTTT. Supplemented by reference TRBV5-1 and TRBJ2-3, the full variable domain reads KAGVTQTPRYLIKTRGQQVTLSCSPISGHRSVSWYQQTPGQGLQFLFEYFSETQRNKGNFPGRFSGRQFSNSRSEMNVSTLELGDSALYLCASSLGTGVDTQYFGPGTRLTVL.